What follows is one T cell receptor (beta chain) and its context. V was cut by 4 bases and J by 6 bases, with 18 bases left in between. The germline CDR1 and CDR2 sequences are SGHRS and YFSETQ. This CDR3 is built from 15 residues. This entry belongs to a study of response to subunit inactivated influenza vaccine. TCRdb called the RT-PCR reads again in MiXCR, with one record for every CDR3 protein. The sample shows some 550,000 distinct CDR3 sequences, roughly a quarter of them seen only once. The same sample was also studied in work on T cells expressing NK-cell markers. That publication notes: Synthesis of TCR beta cDNA relied on 5'RACE template switching carrying UMIs. Sorted CD3+CD56+NKG2C+, CD3+CD56+NKG2C- and CD3+CD56-NKG2C+ T-cell subsets were beta-chain profiled. One of the eight sequenced donors was seronegative, whereas the other seven were HCMV-seropositive. Only alpha-beta TCR T cells were sorted in several experiments, using an anti-gamma-delta TCR antibody. The CD3+CD56-NKG2C+ fraction was also led by these clonotypes in several donors.

J is TRBJ2-3 and V is TRBV5-1; D not resolved. This TCR derives from a man in his forties or fifties who received an inactivated influenza vaccine. Material: CD4+ T cells sorted from PBMCs, obtained about 11 days after vaccination. CDR3: CASSPAPRSADTQYF. The CDR3 DNA reads as TGCGCCAGCAGCCCTGCTCCGCGATCGGCGGATACGCAGTATTTT.